This T cell receptor (beta chain) emerged from a study of T-cell memory formation after mild COVID-19. TCRdb re-analysed the 5' RACE reads in MiXCR, keeping a single row per CDR3 protein. Among 190,000 or so distinct CDR3 sequences, around a fifth were seen once, and the ten largest hold 23%. The receptor comes from an adult woman who had mild COVID-19 (a few samples of this study predate the infection). Cell type and time point are not known. Sequencing was performed on PBMCs or a T cell subset sorted from them (not recorded which).

CDR3 loop: CAISSVNQPQHF. CDR3 in DNA: TGTGCCATCAGTTCGGTAAATCAGCCCCAGCATTTT. The gene calls are TRBV10-3 and TRBJ1-5; D remains ambiguous. The V end lost 5 bases, the J end lost 4 bases, and 6 bases lay between the germline ends. The CDR3 has 12 amino acids. Per the germline V gene, CDR1 is ENHRY and CDR2 is SYGVKD.